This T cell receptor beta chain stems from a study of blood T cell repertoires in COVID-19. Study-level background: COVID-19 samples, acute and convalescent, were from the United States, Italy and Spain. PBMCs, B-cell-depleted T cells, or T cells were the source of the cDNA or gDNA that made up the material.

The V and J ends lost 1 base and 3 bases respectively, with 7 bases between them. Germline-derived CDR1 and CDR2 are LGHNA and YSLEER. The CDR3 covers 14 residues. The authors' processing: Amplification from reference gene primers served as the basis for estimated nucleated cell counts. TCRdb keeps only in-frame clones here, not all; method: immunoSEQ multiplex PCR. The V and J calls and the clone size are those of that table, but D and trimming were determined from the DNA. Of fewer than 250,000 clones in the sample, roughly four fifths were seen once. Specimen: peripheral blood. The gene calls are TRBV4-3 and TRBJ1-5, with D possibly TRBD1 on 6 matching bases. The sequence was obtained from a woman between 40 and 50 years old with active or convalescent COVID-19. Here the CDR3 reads CASSQGQDNQPQHF. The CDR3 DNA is TGCGCCAGCAGCCAAGGACAGGACAATCAGCCCCAGCATTTT.